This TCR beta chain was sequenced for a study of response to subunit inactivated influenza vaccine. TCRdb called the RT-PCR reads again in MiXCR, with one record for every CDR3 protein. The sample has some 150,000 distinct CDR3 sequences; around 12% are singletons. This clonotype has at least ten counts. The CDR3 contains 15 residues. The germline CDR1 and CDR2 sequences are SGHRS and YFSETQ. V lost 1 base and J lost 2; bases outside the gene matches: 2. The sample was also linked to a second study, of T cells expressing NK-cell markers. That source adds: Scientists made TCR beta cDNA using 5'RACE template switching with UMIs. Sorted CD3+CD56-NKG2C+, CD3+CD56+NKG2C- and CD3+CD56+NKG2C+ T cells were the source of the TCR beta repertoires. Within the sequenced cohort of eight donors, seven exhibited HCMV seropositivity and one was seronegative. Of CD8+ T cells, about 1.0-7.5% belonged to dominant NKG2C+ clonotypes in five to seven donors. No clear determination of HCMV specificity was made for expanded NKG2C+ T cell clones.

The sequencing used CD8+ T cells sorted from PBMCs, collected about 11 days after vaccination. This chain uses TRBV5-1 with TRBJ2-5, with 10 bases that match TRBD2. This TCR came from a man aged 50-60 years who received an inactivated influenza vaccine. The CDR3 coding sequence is TGCGCCAGCAGCTTGACTAGCGGGACACAAGAGACCCAGTACTTC. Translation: CASSLTSGTQETQYF.